Following are 32 T cell receptor beta chains from one sample sequenced in a study of blood T cells in healthy people across ages. A second PCR of about 7 to 11 cycles used a sample-barcoded 5' primer and a J-beta primer mix. A single record per CDR3 protein comes from TCRdb applying MiXCR to the 5' RACE reads. The table lists about 780,000 distinct CDR3 sequences, roughly 46% of them singletons. The sequenced sample was blood. The receptors here all came from a man older than 75 in good health.

The chain has TRBV7-3 and TRBJ2-1, with 9 bases aligning to TRBD2. V shed 4 bases, J shed 7 bases, and the junction held 8 bases outside the gene matches. The CDR3 runs 15 residues. From germline, CDR1 is SGHTA and CDR2 FQGTGA. CDR3 sequence reads: CASSSRGAGGNEQFF. CDR3 coding DNA: TGTGCCAGCAGCTCCCGGGGAGCGGGAGGTAATGAGCAGTTCTTC.

The chain combines TRBV5-1 with TRBJ2-7; 10 positions match TRBD1. J lost 3 bases, V lost 4 bases, and 7 bases had no gene match. The CDR3 consists of 15 residues. Germline V lookup: CDR1 SGHRS, CDR2 YFSETQ. CDR3 nucleotide sequence: TGCGCCAGCAGCCTCGGGACAGGGGAGGTCTACGAGCAGTACTTC. This encodes CASSLGTGEVYEQYF.

V usage is TRBV20-1 and J usage is TRBJ2-7; no clear D gene. The CDR3 consists of 15 residues. Germline CDR1 reads DFQATT; CDR2 reads SNEGSKA (reference sequence). The V gene lost 1 base and the J gene lost 7 bases, with 20 bases spanning the gap. The CDR3 is CSARAGPPSYNEQYF. CDR3 nucleotides: TGCAGTGCTAGAGCAGGACCTCCTTCCTACAATGAGCAGTACTTC.

This clonotype showed up just a few times. The chain employs TRBV7-2 and TRBJ2-4; 8 bases agree with TRBD1. V shed 5 bases, J shed 6 bases, and the junction held 6 bases outside the gene matches. Per the germline V gene, CDR1 is SGHTA and CDR2 is FQGNSA. The CDR3 contains 14 residues. This CDR3 is CASSKTGAANIQYF. CDR3 DNA: TGTGCCAGCAGCAAGACAGGGGCGGCAAACATTCAGTACTTC.

Details on this clonotype: Given a much more abundant clone one base away, this may be a read error. The chain is built from TRBV12-3 or TRBV12-4 and TRBJ2-3, with D hard to call. This CDR3 comprises 11 residues. CDR3 amino acids: CASTSTDTRYF. CDR3 nucleotide sequence: TGTGCCAGCACATCCACAGATACGCGGTATTTT.

This clonotype was picked up a small number of times. The CDR3 is CASSRQGKETQYF. CDR3 DNA sequence: TGTGCCAGCAGTCGACAGGGAAAAGAGACCCAGTACTTC. This sequence joins TRBV25-1 and TRBJ2-5; 7 nucleotides align to TRBD1. Unmatched junction bases numbered 3, after V lost 5 bases and J lost 3 bases. The CDR3 consists of 13 residues. Germline V gene sequence: CDR1 MGHDK, CDR2 SYGVNS.

J is TRBJ2-5 and V is TRBV7-6; 12 nucleotides line up with TRBD2. Losses at the gene ends were 2 bases for V and 5 bases for J; bases not matched to a gene: 6. Germline V CDR1 and CDR2: SGHVS, FNYEAQ. This CDR3 region has 16 residues. This CDR3 is CASSLILAGGSETQYF. The CDR3 region has the DNA TGTGCCAGCAGCTTAATCCTAGCGGGAGGGTCGGAGACCCAGTACTTC.

This rearrangement joins TRBV20-1 to TRBJ2-7; D is uncertain. The CDR3 is 14 residues long. Trimming took off 3 bases at V and 0 bases at J, with 12 bases between the two ends. Germline CDR1 and CDR2: DFQATT and SNEGSKA (reference sequence). The CDR3: CSARAGRNSYEQYF. The CDR3 nucleotides read TGCAGTGCTAGGGCCGGGCGGAACTCCTACGAGCAGTACTTC.

In its sample, this clonotype was seen a few times. The chain links TRBV5-6 to TRBJ2-1; no firm D call. Germline CDR1 and CDR2: SGHDT and YYEEEE. Trimming stripped 0 bases from V and 10 bases from J, with 11 bases between. The CDR3 runs to 13 residues. The CDR3, as DNA: TGTGCCAGCAGCTTGGTGGCTACGGGCGAGCAGTTCTTC. Translating gives CASSLVATGEQFF.

The CDR3 reads CASRSTAFSELKETQYF. Written as DNA, the CDR3 is TGTGCCAGCAGGTCCACAGCGTTTTCCGAACTAAAAGAGACCCAGTACTTC. The chain has TRBV6-6 and TRBJ2-5; no firm D call. The CDR3 loop spans 17 amino acids. Germline assignment: CDR1 MNHNY and CDR2 SVGAGI (reference sequence). Between the trimmed V and J ends, which lost 6 bases and 3 bases, there was a span of 23 bases.

For this clonotype: This sequence may be a read error, since a much larger clone differs from it by one base. This chain links TRBV29-1 with TRBJ2-1, with D possibly TRBD1 on 5 matching bases. CDR3 length: 12 residues. Germline V gene sequence: CDR1 SQVTM, CDR2 ANQGSEA. CDR3 in amino acids: CSVNQGSSEQLF. The CDR3 DNA reads TGCAGCGTTAACCAGGGCTCGAGTGAGCAGTTATTC.

The genes are TRBV7-2 and TRBJ2-3; 10 bases are shared with TRBD2. The trim removed 6 bases at V and 6 bases at J, leaving 6 bases unmatched. CDR1 SGHTA and CDR2 FQGNSA come from the germline V gene. The CDR3 extends over 14 amino acids. The CDR3 region is CASRVAGGFDTQYF. Written as DNA, the CDR3 is TGTGCCAGCAGGGTAGCGGGAGGTTTCGATACGCAGTATTTT.

The chain has TRBV28 and TRBJ1-2; D perhaps matches TRBD1 (5 bases). The CDR3 runs 14 residues. V was clipped by 5 bases and J by 0 bases, with 10 bases between them. Germline CDR1 is MDHEN and CDR2 is SYDVKM. The CDR3 DNA reads TGTGCCAGCAGTCCGGGGGTTTCTAACTATGGCTACACCTTC. This sequence encodes CASSPGVSNYGYTF.

This clonotype has only a few counts. V usage is TRBV2 and J usage is TRBJ2-1, with TRBD2 matching 14 bases. The V segment lost 4 bases and the J segment 10 bases; nucleotides outside the gene matches: 6. The germline gives CDR1 SNHLY, CDR2 FYNNEI. The length of the CDR3 is 15 residues. CDR3 protein: CASSAGLAGGEEQFF. CDR3 nucleotides: TGTGCCAGCAGTGCTGGACTAGCGGGAGGCGAAGAGCAGTTCTTC.

This clonotype came up many times. The chain is built from TRBV5-1 and TRBJ2-7, with 7 bases identical to TRBD2. Germline V lookup: CDR1 SGHRS, CDR2 YFSETQ. The CDR3 consists of 15 residues. V dropped 4 bases and J dropped 6; count of bases not matched to a gene: 13. The CDR3 nucleotides read TGCGCCAGCAGCCCCCACTCGACTAGCCTCCGCGAGCAGTACTTC. Its protein product is CASSPHSTSLREQYF.

This clonotype was seen many times. The V and J genes are TRBV10-3 and TRBJ2-7; the match to TRBD1 covers 7 bases. The germline V gene has CDR1 ENHRY and CDR2 SYGVKD. The CDR3 is 15 residues long. Trimming cost V 0 bases and J 5 bases; bases outside gene matches: 7. The CDR3 nucleotides are TGTGCCATCAGTGAGTCGGCCACAGGGGTGGACGAGCAGTACTTC. This encodes CAISESATGVDEQYF.

For the CDR3, the DNA is TGTGCCAGCAGTCCTCGACTAGATCCGGTCGCTGAGCAGTACTTC. Its translation is CASSPRLDPVAEQYF. The chain is built from TRBV11-2 and TRBJ2-7, with TRBD2 as a possible D gene (6 bases). The germline V and J ends were trimmed by 6 bases and 7 bases, with 22 bases remaining between them. Germline V lookup: CDR1 SGHAT, CDR2 FQNNGV. The length of the CDR3 is 15 residues. The whole variable domain, filled in from reference TRBV11-2 and TRBJ2-7, reads EAGVAQSPRYKIIEKRQSVAFWCNPISGHATLYWYQQILGQGPKLLIQFQNNGVVDDSQLPKDRFSAERLKGVDSTLKIQPAKLEDSAVYLCASSPRLDPVAEQYFGPGTRLTVT.

J is TRBJ2-7 and V is TRBV4-1; 10 positions agree with TRBD2. CDR3 length: 17 amino acids. J was trimmed by 3 bases and V by 2 bases; bases with no gene match: 10. Per germline, CDR1 MGHRA and CDR2 YSYEKL. The CDR3: CASSQRFTSGEFYEQYF. In DNA, the CDR3 is TGCGCCAGCAGCCAACGATTTACTAGCGGGGAATTCTACGAGCAGTACTTC.

The chain recombines TRBV7-2 with TRBJ2-2; D not certain. Trimming left V 5 bases short and J 1 base short, with 2 bases between. The CDR3 runs to 12 residues. Per germline, CDR1 SGHTA and CDR2 FQGNSA. In nucleotides, the CDR3 is TGTGCCAGCAGCATGAACACCGGGGAGCTGTTTTTT. Amino acid sequence: CASSMNTGELFF.

The chain couples TRBV7-9 to TRBJ1-2, with D possibly TRBD1 on 6 matching bases. The V and J ends lost 5 bases and 2 bases respectively, with 27 bases between them. The CDR3 is 19 amino acids. CDR1 and CDR2 from the germline V gene are SEHNR and FQNEAQ (reference sequence). CDR3 protein: CASSPPQPRGGGPNYGYTF. The CDR3 coding sequence is TGTGCCAGCAGCCCCCCTCAGCCGAGAGGGGGGGGCCCCAACTATGGCTACACCTTC.

This clonotype was observed at least ten times. This chain uses TRBV4-2 with TRBJ2-7; 11 positions agree with TRBD2. The CDR3 is 15 amino acids. Germline V CDR1 and CDR2: LGHNA, YNFKEQ. With V trimmed by 1 base and J by 3 bases, 2 bases remained unmatched. The CDR3 region has the DNA TGTGCCAGCAGCCAAGCAACTAGCGGGAGCTACGAGCAGTACTTC. This codes for CASSQATSGSYEQYF.

In this sample, this clonotype turned up once. An end of the junction differs from the germline gene, which may be a read error. The gene calls are TRBV12-3 or TRBV12-4 and TRBJ2-3; D might be TRBD1 or TRBD2, each matching 5 bases. The CDR3 has 15 amino acids. CDR3 loop: CTSRGVTAGTDTQYF. Written as DNA, the CDR3 is TGTACCAGCAGAGGGGTCACAGCGGGCACAGATACGCAGTATTTT.

This clonotype is classed as medium-sized. The V call is TRBV20-1, the J call TRBJ2-5; no clear D gene. The CDR3 covers 14 residues. Trimming left V 6 bases short and J 2 bases short, with 16 bases between. Germline values: CDR1 DFQATT, CDR2 SNEGSKA (reference sequence). The CDR3 DNA follows: TGCAGTGCCGGCGGAGCATCCGCTCAAGAGACCCAGTACTTC. This encodes CSAGGASAQETQYF.

This clonotype was counted ten times or more. The chain carries TRBV5-1 and TRBJ2-7; 7 bases are shared with TRBD2. The germline gives CDR1 SGHRS, CDR2 YFSETQ. The junction had 6 bases not matched to a gene; V was cut back by 4 bases and J by 2 bases. CDR3 length: 14 amino acids. CDR3 sequence (DNA): TGCGCCAGCAGCGGAGCTAGCGGACCCTACGAGCAGTACTTC. This sequence encodes CASSGASGPYEQYF. The full variable domain, completed using reference TRBV5-1 and TRBJ2-7, is KAGVTQTPRYLIKTRGQQVTLSCSPISGHRSVSWYQQTPGQGLQFLFEYFSETQRNKGNFPGRFSGRQFSNSRSEMNVSTLELGDSALYLCASSGASGPYEQYFGPGTRLTVT.

In this sample, this clonotype turned up many times. V and J are TRBV7-2 and TRBJ2-4, with 9 bases identical to TRBD1. The length of the CDR3 is 13 residues. CDR1 and CDR2 from the germline V gene are SGHTA and FQGNSA. The trim removed 5 bases at V and 7 bases at J, leaving 3 bases unmatched. The CDR3 region is CASSRDRDNIQYF. The CDR3 region has the DNA TGTGCCAGCAGCCGGGACAGGGATAACATTCAGTACTTC.

This clonotype appeared a few times. The chain employs TRBV28 and TRBJ2-1; D is possibly TRBD1 or TRBD2 (5 bases each). Trimming removed 6 bases at V and 9 bases at J, with 21 bases between. CDR1 MDHEN and CDR2 SYDVKM come from the germline V gene. The CDR3 totals 15 residues. The CDR3 loop reads CASSPFGTPYPEQFF. CDR3 bases: TGTGCCAGCAGCCCATTCGGGACGCCTTACCCTGAGCAGTTCTTC.

The genes are TRBV5-1 and TRBJ2-2; D possibly corresponds to TRBD1 (6 bases). This CDR3 region has 16 residues. Germline V CDR1 and CDR2: SGHRS, YFSETQ. Trimming took off 6 bases at V and 3 bases at J, with 18 bases between the two ends. The CDR3 sequence is CASILELDSYTGELFF. The CDR3 coding sequence is TGCGCCAGCATTTTAGAGTTGGACAGCTACACCGGGGAGCTGTTTTTT.

V usage is TRBV20-1 and J usage is TRBJ2-3; 9 bases align to TRBD2. CDR1 and CDR2 (germline): DFQATT, SNEGSKA (reference sequence). CDR3 length equals 13 residues. After removal of 3 bases from V and 6 bases from J, the junction contained 4 bases not matched to a gene. The CDR3 is CSASSSGRDTQYF. The CDR3 nucleotides are TGCAGTGCTAGCTCGAGCGGGAGGGATACGCAGTATTTT.

The V gene is TRBV4-3, the J gene TRBJ1-4, with D tentatively TRBD1 (6 bases). The CDR3 is 18 residues long. Germline V gene data show CDR1 as LGHNA and CDR2 as YSLEER. V gave up 0 bases and J gave up 7 bases, with 21 bases separating them. This CDR3 reads CASSQDPRRGGWAEKLFF. CDR3 nucleotide sequence: TGCGCCAGCAGCCAAGATCCTCGCAGGGGTGGTTGGGCTGAAAAACTGTTTTTT.

The CDR3 DNA follows: TGCAGTGCTCCGTGGAGCGGGGTTTACAATGAGCAGTACTTC. This translates into CSAPWSGVYNEQYF. V usage is TRBV20-1 and J usage is TRBJ2-1; 7 nucleotides agree with TRBD2. With the DNA end fitting TRBJ2-7 better, the J assignment may be wrong. Germline CDR1 reads DFQATT; CDR2 reads SNEGSKA (reference sequence). The CDR3 is made up of 14 amino acids.

This clonotype occurred a few times. This rearrangement joins TRBV4-1 to TRBJ2-1; D unclear. Germline-derived CDR1 and CDR2 are MGHRA and YSYEKL. V lost 0 bases to trimming and J lost 2 bases, with 8 bases between them. The CDR3 is 15 residues long. CDR3 DNA: TGCGCCAGCAGCCAAGAATGGCAGACCTACAATGAGCAGTTCTTC. Translating gives CASSQEWQTYNEQFF.

The genes are TRBV20-1 and TRBJ2-3; 11 positions agree with TRBD2. V gave up 6 bases and J gave up 4 bases; unmatched junction bases: 6. CDR1 DFQATT and CDR2 SNEGSKA come from the germline V gene (reference sequence). The CDR3 covers 14 residues. Here the CDR3 DNA reads TGCAGTGCGCAACTAGCGGGAGTTTCAGATACGCAGTATTTT. It codes for CSAQLAGVSDTQYF.